This T cell receptor (beta chain) was observed in a study of blood T cell repertoires in COVID-19. Produced via immunoSEQ multiplex PCR; TCRdb's table is partial and in-frame only. This table has about 200,000 clones, about 82% appearing once. Trimming removed 4 bases from V and 5 bases from J; junction bases left unmatched: 6. Germline loops: CDR1 SGHRS, CDR2 YFSETQ. The CDR3 has 14 residues. The chain links TRBV5-1 to TRBJ1-2, with 9 bases that match TRBD1. Sequencing used PBMCs or T cells enriched from blood (not recorded which). The clonotype comes from a man in his forties with acute COVID-19. The CDR3 DNA sequence: TGCGCCAGCAGCGCCGGACAGGGGAGTTATGGCTACACCTTC. It codes for CASSAGQGSYGYTF.